Below, one T cell receptor (beta chain) is given with its context. How the authors handled the data: Using reference gene primer amplification, nucleated cell counts were estimated. Assay: immunoSEQ multiplex PCR; the TCRdb copy retains only in-frame clones and omits some. The V and J calls and clone size were taken over from that table, and D and trimming were inferred from the DNA. This table holds 64,000 or so clones, more than 75% found once. The CDR3 is made up of 14 amino acids. The germline V and J ends were trimmed by 0 bases and 3 bases, with 9 bases remaining between them. In germline, CDR1 is LGHNA, CDR2 YSLEER. This sample is part of a study of blood T cell repertoires in COVID-19. Study-level background: Samples came from the United States, Italy and Spain, spanning acute and convalescent COVID-19. T cells, B-cell-depleted T cells, or PBMCs supplied cDNA or gDNA.

The sample was peripheral blood. The V and J genes are TRBV4-3 and TRBJ2-7; perhaps TRBD1 as D (6 bases). The TCR comes from a human donor in a cohort sampled during active COVID-19. The CDR3 is CASSQDDRYYEQYF. The CDR3 DNA is TGCGCCAGCAGCCAAGATGACAGGTACTACGAGCAGTACTTC.